The source of this T cell receptor (beta chain) is a study of beta chain features in type 1 diabetes. Overall study: No age, gender or cell yield differences were seen between patients and healthy donors. All of the samples together had roughly 98 million sorted cells examined.

The junction had 8 bases not matched to a gene; V was cut back by 5 bases and J by 4 bases. CDR1 and CDR2 (germline): SGHRS, YFSETQ. The length of the CDR3 is 14 residues. Findings of the study overall: Significant though moderate, a shortening of TCRB CDR3s appeared in all four CD4+ subsets of Type 1 diabetes patients. The study found that naive, central memory and Treg TCRB repertoires appeared more similar in patients than in healthy donors.

Reverse transcribing all isolated RNA meant expressed TCRB transcripts were sequenced. Sequenced by immunoSEQ multiplex PCR; TCRdb stores in-frame clones only, minus some. The sample records 150,000 or so clones, just over 9% being singletons. In its sample, this clone was seen a few times. Antigen unknown. The sequence derives from a woman under 30 in good health. Sequencing input: central memory CD4+ T cells from blood. The rearrangement uses TRBV5-1 and TRBJ2-7; 8 positions agree with TRBD1. CDR3 protein: CASSTGQGTYEQYF. The CDR3 region has the DNA TGCGCCAGCAGTACCGGACAGGGAACGTACGAGCAGTACTTC. Looking up the rest from reference TRBV5-1 and TRBJ2-7 gives the full variable domain: KAGVTQTPRYLIKTRGQQVTLSCSPISGHRSVSWYQQTPGQGLQFLFEYFSETQRNKGNFPGRFSGRQFSNSRSEMNVSTLELGDSALYLCASSTGQGTYEQYFGPGTRLTVT.